The text below deals with one TCR beta chain. Positive CCR7 selection of CD45RO-negative cells yielded the naive CD8 cells, and terminally differentiated effector memory CD45RA+ cells were excluded. This specimen comes from a study of shared clonotypes between healthy human individuals. Study in general: Donor ages ranged 18 to 49 years: a couple of women, a few men.

Germline assignment: CDR1 SEHNR and CDR2 FQNEAQ (reference sequence). The CDR3 sequence is 14 residues long. Germline trimming cut 7 bases from V and 5 bases from J; bases unmatched to any gene: 10. Measured with immunoSEQ multiplex PCR; TCRdb has only the in-frame clones, and not every one. The table includes some 2,100,000 clones, roughly 91% detected once. The sample consisted of naive CD8+ T cells from PBMCs. The TCR was taken from a man younger than 35 in good health. Some clones in this sample may be carry-over from other donors' samples. The rearrangement links TRBV7-9 to TRBJ2-5; 7 bases match TRBD2. Written as DNA, the CDR3 is TGTGCCAGCATCCGGGACTACGTCGAGGAGACCCAGTACTTC. Residues: CASIRDYVEETQYF.